There are many counts of the clone carrying this T cell receptor (beta chain). The sample comes from a study of regulatory T cells in long-lasting Graves disease. The CDR3 spans 11 residues. Per germline, CDR1 MDHEN and CDR2 SYDVKM. Trimming removed 6 bases at V and 9 bases at J, with 11 bases between. Time point in this sample: newly diagnosed GD, antithyroid drugs for less than 3 months. Researchers made the TCR library from RNA that was extracted from PBMCs. Relying on iRepertoire HTBI primers and Arm-PCR of CDR3 regions, the team built TCR beta libraries. A single record per CDR3 protein comes from TCRdb applying MiXCR to the multiplex PCR reads. The sample lists 350,000 to 550,000 distinct CDR3 sequences, 14% to 15% occurring once. These data are also associated with another study on T cells in Graves' hyperthyroidism and ophthalmopathy. Per that paper: During a first-round RT-PCR of the TCR CDR3, the HTBI primer set was used.

The sequencing here drew on peripheral blood mononuclear cells (PBMCs), taken at new diagnosis, from a patient treated with antithyroid drugs. V and J are TRBV28 and TRBJ1-1, with D uncertain. The TCR was taken from a woman in her 30s with Graves disease. The CDR3 sequence is CASSLRKKAFF. CDR3 nucleotides: TGTGCCAGCAGCCTCAGAAAGAAAGCTTTCTTT.